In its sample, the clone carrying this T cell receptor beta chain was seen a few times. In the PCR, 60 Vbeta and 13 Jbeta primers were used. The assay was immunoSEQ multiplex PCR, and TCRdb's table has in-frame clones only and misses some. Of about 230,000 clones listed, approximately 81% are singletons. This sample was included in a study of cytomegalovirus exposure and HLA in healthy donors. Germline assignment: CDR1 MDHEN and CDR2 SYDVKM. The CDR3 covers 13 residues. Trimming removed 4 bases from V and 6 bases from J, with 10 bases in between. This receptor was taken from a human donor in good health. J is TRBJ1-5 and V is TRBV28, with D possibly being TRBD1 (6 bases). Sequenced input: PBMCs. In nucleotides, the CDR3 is TGTGCCAGCAGTTCACTAGGGGGTCAGCCCCAGCATTTT. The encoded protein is CASSSLGGQPQHF.